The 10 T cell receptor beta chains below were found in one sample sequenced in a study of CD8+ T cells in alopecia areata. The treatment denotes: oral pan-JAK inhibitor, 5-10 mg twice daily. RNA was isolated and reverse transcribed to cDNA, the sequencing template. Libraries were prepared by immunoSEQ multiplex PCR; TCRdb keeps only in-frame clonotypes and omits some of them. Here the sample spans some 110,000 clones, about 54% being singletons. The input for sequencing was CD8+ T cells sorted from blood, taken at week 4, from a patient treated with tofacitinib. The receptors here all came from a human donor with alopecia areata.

CDR3 coding DNA: TGCGCCAGCAGCCTAAGCCCCCAGGACAGGTGGAGCTCCTATAATTCACCCCTCCACTTT. This sequence encodes CASSLSPQDRWSSYNSPLHF. This chain links TRBV4-1 with TRBJ1-6, with 7 bases identical to TRBD1. The CDR3 extends over 20 amino acids. With 4 bases clipped from V and 0 bases from J, the junction kept 15 bases outside the gene matches. The germline V gene has CDR1 MGHRA and CDR2 YSYEKL.

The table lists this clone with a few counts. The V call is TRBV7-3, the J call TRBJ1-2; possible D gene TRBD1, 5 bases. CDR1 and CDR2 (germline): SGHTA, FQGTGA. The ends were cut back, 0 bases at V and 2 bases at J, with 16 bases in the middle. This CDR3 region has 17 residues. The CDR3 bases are TGTGCCAGCAGCTTAACACCGTCCGAGACAGTCAACTATGGCTACACCTTC. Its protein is CASSLTPSETVNYGYTF.

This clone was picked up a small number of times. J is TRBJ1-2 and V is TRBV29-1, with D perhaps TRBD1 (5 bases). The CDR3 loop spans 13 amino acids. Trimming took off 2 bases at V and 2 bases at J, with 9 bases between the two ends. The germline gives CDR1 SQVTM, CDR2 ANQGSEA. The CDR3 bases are TGCAGCGTTGAAACCGGGACGAACTATGGCTACACCTTC. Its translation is CSVETGTNYGYTF.

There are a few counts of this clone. The CDR3 is CASSQEGWDAAYEQYF. As DNA, the CDR3 is TGTGCCAGCAGCCAAGAAGGATGGGACGCCGCCTACGAGCAGTACTTC. V and J are TRBV4-2 and TRBJ2-7, with D tentatively TRBD1 or TRBD2 (5 bases each). This CDR3 is 16 amino acids long. Trimming left V 0 bases short and J 2 bases short, with 14 bases between. Germline lookup yields CDR1 LGHNA and CDR2 YNFKEQ.

As DNA, the CDR3 is TGTGCCAGCAGCCCTAGTTCGGGCAGGGGGAACACTGAAGCTTTCTTT. Translation: CASSPSSGRGNTEAFF. This rearrangement joins TRBV27 to TRBJ1-1; D possibly corresponds to TRBD1 (6 bases). The CDR3 sequence is 16 residues long. Between the trimmed V and J ends, which lost 6 bases and 1 base, there was a span of 18 bases. CDR1 is MNHEY and CDR2 is SMNVEV in the germline V gene (reference sequence).

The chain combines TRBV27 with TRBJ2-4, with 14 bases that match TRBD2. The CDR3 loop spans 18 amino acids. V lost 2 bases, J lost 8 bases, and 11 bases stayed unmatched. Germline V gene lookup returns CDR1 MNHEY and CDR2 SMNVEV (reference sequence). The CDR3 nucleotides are TGTGCCAGCAGTTTAAGACCAGGACTAGCGGGGGGAGCTGACATTCAGTACTTC. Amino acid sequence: CASSLRPGLAGGADIQYF.

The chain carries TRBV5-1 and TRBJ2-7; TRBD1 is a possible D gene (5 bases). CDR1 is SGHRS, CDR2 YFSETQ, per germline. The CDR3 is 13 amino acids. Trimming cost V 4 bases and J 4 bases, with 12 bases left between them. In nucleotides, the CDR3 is TGCGCCAGCAGCATAACAGGAGATTACGAGCAGTACTTC. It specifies CASSITGDYEQYF.

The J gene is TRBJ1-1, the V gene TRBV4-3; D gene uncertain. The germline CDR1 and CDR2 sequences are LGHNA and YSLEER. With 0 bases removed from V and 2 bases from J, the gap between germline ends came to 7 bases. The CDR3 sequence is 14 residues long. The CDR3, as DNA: TGCGCCAGCAGCCAAGACCGACTTAACACTGAAGCTTTCTTT. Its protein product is CASSQDRLNTEAFF.

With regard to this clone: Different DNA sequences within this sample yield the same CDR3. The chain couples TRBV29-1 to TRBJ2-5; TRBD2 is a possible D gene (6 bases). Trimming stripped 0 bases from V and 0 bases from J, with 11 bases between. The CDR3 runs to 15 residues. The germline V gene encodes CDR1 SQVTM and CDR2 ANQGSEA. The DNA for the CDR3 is TGCAGCGTTGAAGAGGAGGGGTGGTACCAAGAGACCCAGTACTTC. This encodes CSVEEEGWYQETQYF.

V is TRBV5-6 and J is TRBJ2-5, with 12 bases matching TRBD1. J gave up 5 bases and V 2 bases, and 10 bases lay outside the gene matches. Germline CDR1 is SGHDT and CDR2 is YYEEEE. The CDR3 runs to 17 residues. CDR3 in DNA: TGTGCCAGCAGCTTTTTGGAGGGACAGGGGGCCGGGGAGACCCAGTACTTC. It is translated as CASSFLEGQGAGETQYF.